This T cell receptor (beta chain) originates from a study of T-cell reconstitution after alpha-beta-depleted transplantation in children. Study-level results: Where alpha-beta T cells came from about two months after transplant was reportedly several hundred expanded graft clones.

Unique molecular identifiers featured in how the TCRbeta library was prepared. Via MiXCR, TCRdb re-called the PCR reads, giving one row per CDR3 protein. The profile shows approximately 980,000 distinct CDR3 sequences, under 30% of them singletons. This CDR3 is 14 amino acids long. Germline V CDR1 and CDR2: MDHEN, SYDVKM. Trimming removed 3 bases from V and 2 bases from J, with 11 bases in between. This clonotype was seen at least ten times. Its antigen is currently unknown. This TCR was sampled from a boy younger than two who had a stem cell transplant for SCID, so the T cells may come from the graft donor. This specimen consisted of PBMCs, mostly from graft donor cells, obtained 360 days after TCRalphabeta/CD19-depleted stem cell transplant. The V call is TRBV28, the J call TRBJ2-7, with D possibly being TRBD1 or TRBD2 (5 bases each). For the CDR3, the DNA is TGTGCCAGCAGTTTCAGGGAGTCCCCCTACGAGCAGTACTTC. As protein: CASSFRESPYEQYF.